This T cell receptor (beta chain) was sequenced during a study of cytomegalovirus exposure and HLA in healthy donors. Study results and limitations: Reported findings show TCR beta sequences accurately forecast HLA-A and HLA-B alleles in most subjects.

The ends were cut back, 0 bases at V and 1 base at J, with 4 bases in the middle. The CDR3 runs to 15 residues. From germline, CDR1 is LNHNV and CDR2 YYDKDF (reference sequence). As for this clone: The antigen is undetermined.

Vbeta (60) and Jbeta (13) primers were used in the PCR. Sequencing used immunoSEQ multiplex PCR; TCRdb keeps in-frame clones, though not all of them. The sample has fewer than 250,000 clones, 70% to 80% seen once; the top ten hold 3.5% to 4%. Donors were ostensibly healthy at sampling, although undocumented immune exposures were probable. The sequencing input was PBMCs. The chain uses TRBV15 and TRBJ2-6; D call uncertain. This clonotype originated in a male donor in good health and CMV-seronegative. CDR3 sequence reads: CATSRDRSGANVLTF. In DNA, the CDR3 is TGTGCCACCAGCAGAGATCGGTCTGGGGCCAACGTCCTGACTTTC.